This T cell receptor beta chain is drawn from a study of cytotoxic CD8 clonotypes in ibrutinib-treated CLL. Study findings and constraints: Measured clonality at baseline was greater than in age-matched healthy donors and tracked with circulating CD8+ T-cell counts. Clonotypes that were public were uncommon, and they contracted or stayed stable on treatment.

J lost 4 bases, V lost 7 bases, and 2 bases had no gene match. Germline V CDR1 and CDR2: MDHEN, SYDVKM. This CDR3 contains 12 residues. As input for TCR beta libraries, about 2 micrograms of genomic DNA came from cryopreserved PBMCs. Regarding this clone: Its antigen is currently unknown.

Depth targeted 1 in 200,000 to 1 in 1 million T cells, averaging around 10x coverage per clonotype. Generated by immunoSEQ multiplex PCR, the TCRdb table keeps only in-frame clones and is missing some. The sample has 100,000 to 150,000 clones, 80% to 90% seen once; the top ten hold roughly 2%. This sequence joins TRBV28 and TRBJ1-2; TRBD1 matches at 8 bases. Sequences were derived from PBMCs, sampled after 24 months of ibrutinib treatment. The sequence was obtained from a human donor with chronic lymphocytic leukemia. CDR3 DNA: TGTGCCAGCACGGGGACAGGCTATGGCTACACCTTC. Protein product: CASTGTGYGYTF.